This passage covers 24 T cell receptor beta chains from one sample sequenced in a study of T cell repertoires in cytomegalovirus infection. No antigen has been assigned to these receptors. In TCRdb, the reads were re-called with MiXCR into one record per CDR3 protein. The sample lists a few hundred thousand distinct CDR3 sequences, roughly a third occurring once. Sequencing used cultured PBMCs, obtained from culture after CMV antigen stimulation. These receptors all stem from a human donor in good health (CMV status not recorded). Some clones in this sample may be carry-over from other donors' samples.

In this sample, this clonotype turned up a few times. The chain uses TRBV12-3 or TRBV12-4 and TRBJ2-5; no clear D. The CDR3 is 17 amino acids. V was trimmed by 7 bases and J by 5 bases, leaving 26 bases between them. The CDR3 bases are TGTGCCAGCACTCCCGATGGCGGAGCGACGATGCGGGAGACCCAGTACTTC. Protein: CASTPDGGATMRETQYF.

This clonotype was seen a handful of times. The rearrangement links TRBV10-3 to TRBJ2-1; 8 nucleotides agree with TRBD1. The CDR3 is made up of 15 amino acids. Germline V CDR1 and CDR2: ENHRY, SYGVKD. Trimming took 6 bases from V and 4 from J; bases not matched to a gene: 8. The CDR3 spells CAIRIDRGSYNEQFF. Written as DNA, the CDR3 is TGTGCCATCAGAATTGACAGGGGATCTTACAATGAGCAGTTCTTC.

The rearrangement uses TRBV5-6 and TRBJ2-2; D remains ambiguous. CDR1 SGHDT and CDR2 YYEEEE come from the germline V gene. V was pared by 2 bases and J by 6 bases, with 8 bases between. The CDR3 is 13 amino acids. In nucleotides, the CDR3 is TGTGCCAGCAGCTTAGGGTTTTCCGGGGAGCTGTTTTTT. It yields the protein CASSLGFSGELFF.

In its sample, this clonotype was seen a few times. This chain connects TRBV7-3 to TRBJ2-5; D is unclear. The CDR3 consists of 13 residues. The germline V and J ends were trimmed by 4 bases and 4 bases, with 10 bases remaining between them. Germline values: CDR1 SGHTA, CDR2 FQGTGA. The CDR3 DNA sequence: TGTGCCAGCAGCTCGGGCGCCCGAGAGACCCAGTACTTC. Amino acid sequence: CASSSGARETQYF.

In its sample, this clonotype was seen many times. The J gene is TRBJ2-3, the V gene TRBV7-2; the match to TRBD2 covers 7 bases. Germline-derived CDR1 and CDR2 are SGHTA and FQGNSA. The CDR3 runs to 14 residues. The junction had 9 bases not matched to a gene; V was cut back by 7 bases and J by 5 bases. CDR3: CASTRGSLLDTQYF. The CDR3 nucleotides read TGTGCCAGCACGCGCGGGAGTCTATTAGATACGCAGTATTTT.

The gene calls are TRBV6-6 and TRBJ2-5; D remains ambiguous. Per germline, CDR1 MNHNY and CDR2 SVGAGI (reference sequence). The CDR3 consists of 15 residues. V lost 8 bases and J 2 bases, leaving 18 bases between the germline ends. In DNA, the CDR3 is TGTGCCAGCCGAGGAACAATAGGGTCACAAGAGACCCAGTACTTC. This translates into CASRGTIGSQETQYF.

The chain recombines TRBV7-2 with TRBJ2-1; TRBD2 might be the D (7 bases). The germline V gene has CDR1 SGHTA and CDR2 FQGNSA. V was clipped by 5 bases and J by 4 bases, with 15 bases between them. The CDR3 spans 15 residues. The CDR3 region has the DNA TGTGCCAGCAGCCCGGGGGGCGGGAATTACAATGAGCAGTTCTTC. The encoded protein is CASSPGGGNYNEQFF.

This clonotype was observed a handful of times. CDR3 amino acids: CASSARTGASLGTGANVLTF. CDR3 bases: TGTGCCAGCAGCGCACGGACAGGGGCATCGTTAGGGACTGGGGCCAACGTCCTGACTTTC. The chain couples TRBV7-8 to TRBJ2-6, with 9 bases fitting TRBD1. V trimming: 5 bases; J trimming: 2 bases; junction bases outside the gene matches: 16. Germline V gene lookup returns CDR1 SGHVS and CDR2 FQNEAQ. This CDR3 has 20 amino acids.

The sample holds a few counts of this clonotype. The chain has TRBV28 and TRBJ1-2; TRBD1 is a possible D gene (5 bases). Trimming stripped 3 bases from V and 5 bases from J, with 13 bases between. The CDR3 spans 14 residues. Germline V CDR1 and CDR2: MDHEN, SYDVKM. This CDR3 is CASSFGGSIYGYTF. CDR3 coding DNA: TGTGCCAGCAGTTTTGGGGGGAGCATATATGGCTACACCTTC.

The chain joins TRBV20-1 to TRBJ2-1; 8 bases agree with TRBD1. This CDR3 spans 14 amino acids. Trimming at V came to 5 bases and at J to 4 bases, leaving 7 bases not matched to a gene. CDR1 and CDR2 (germline): DFQATT, SNEGSKA (reference sequence). The CDR3 DNA reads as TGCAGTGCTGTGGGGGGACAGGCATACAATGAGCAGTTCTTC. It translates to CSAVGGQAYNEQFF.

The V call is TRBV12-3 or TRBV12-4, the J call TRBJ2-3; D gene uncertain. CDR3 length: 14 residues. Trimming took off 6 bases at V and 2 bases at J, with 12 bases between the two ends. The CDR3 loop reads CASSLTPNTDTQYF. The CDR3 bases are TGTGCCAGCAGCCTAACTCCGAACACAGATACGCAGTATTTT.

This clonotype has at least ten counts. This chain uses TRBV7-2 with TRBJ2-3, with a weak D call TRBD2 (6 bases). The V end was cut by 1 base, the J end by 3 bases, with 14 bases between. The CDR3 contains 16 residues. CDR1 is SGHTA and CDR2 is FQGNSA in the germline V gene. The CDR3 sequence: CASSLGTGTETDTQYF. The CDR3 region has the DNA TGTGCCAGCAGCTTAGGAACCGGGACTGAAACAGATACGCAGTATTTT.

V usage is TRBV24-1 and J usage is TRBJ1-3, with no clear D. Trimming stripped 5 bases from V and 4 bases from J, with 5 bases between. This CDR3 comprises 12 residues. Germline V CDR1 and CDR2: KGHDR, SFDVKD. CDR3 sequence: CATSAGGNTIYF. CDR3 bases: TGTGCCACCAGTGCGGGGGGAAACACCATATATTTT.

This clonotype turned up a few times. The chain joins TRBV29-1 to TRBJ2-3, with 8 bases lining up with TRBD2. Germline assignment: CDR1 SQVTM and CDR2 ANQGSEA. Germline trimming cut 3 bases from V and 6 bases from J; bases unmatched to any gene: 11. This CDR3 has 15 amino acids. The chain's CDR3 is CSVDKSGSGVDTQYF. CDR3 coding DNA: TGCAGCGTTGATAAAAGCGGGAGTGGAGTGGATACGCAGTATTTT.

This clonotype came up a few times. The chain couples TRBV28 to TRBJ1-5; TRBD1 matches at 7 bases. The junction had 5 bases not matched to a gene; V was cut back by 6 bases and J by 3 bases. The CDR3 totals 14 residues. Germline-derived CDR1 and CDR2 are MDHEN and SYDVKM. CDR3 protein: CASRVGGVNQPQHF. In DNA, the CDR3 is TGTGCCAGCAGGGTAGGGGGCGTCAATCAGCCCCAGCATTTT.

V is TRBV12-3 or TRBV12-4 and J is TRBJ2-1; possible D gene TRBD2, 7 bases. Trimming took off 6 bases at V and 8 bases at J, with 14 bases between the two ends. The CDR3 consists of 13 residues. The CDR3: CASSPSGGDEQFF. The CDR3 DNA reads as TGTGCCAGCAGCCCTTCGGGGGGCGATGAGCAGTTCTTC.

The table lists this clonotype with a few counts. This chain links TRBV25-1 with TRBJ2-5, with 8 bases matching TRBD1. CDR3 length equals 15 residues. Germline CDR1 MGHDK, CDR2 SYGVNS. The V segment lost 2 bases and the J segment 1 base; nucleotides outside the gene matches: 3. The CDR3 spells CASSEAGGFQETQYF. CDR3 nucleotide sequence: TGTGCCAGCAGTGAAGCAGGGGGCTTCCAAGAGACCCAGTACTTC.

The rearrangement joins TRBV7-2 to TRBJ2-3; D might be TRBD2 (6 bases). V was shortened by 4 bases and J by 0 bases, with 14 bases between the two germline ends. Germline assignment: CDR1 SGHTA and CDR2 FQGNSA. This CDR3 has 16 amino acids. The CDR3 region has the DNA TGTGCCAGCAGCTCGGGACTCCTTTTAAGCACAGATACGCAGTATTTT. Amino acids: CASSSGLLLSTDTQYF. The full variable domain, in which reference TRBV7-2 and TRBJ2-3 provide the parts outside the CDR3, is GAGVSQSPSNKVTEKGKDVELRCDPISGHTALYWYRQSLGQGLEFLIYFQGNSAPDKSGLPSDRFSAERTGGSVSTLTIQRTQQEDSAVYLCASSSGLLLSTDTQYFGPGTRLTVL.

V gene TRBV12-3 or TRBV12-4 combines with J gene TRBJ2-7; D perhaps matches TRBD1 (5 bases). This CDR3 is 13 amino acids long. The germline V and J ends were trimmed by 5 bases and 7 bases, with 15 bases remaining between them. The CDR3 spells CASSPTVGYEQYV. The CDR3 region has the DNA TGTGCCAGCAGTCCGACAGTAGGTTATGAGCAGTACGTC.

There are a few counts of this clonotype. This sequence joins TRBV27 and TRBJ2-1; 13 nucleotides match TRBD2. Germline lookup yields CDR1 MNHEY and CDR2 SMNVEV (reference sequence). V lost 8 bases and J lost 2; bases outside the gene matches: 15. This CDR3 has 19 residues. Here the CDR3 reads CASERTSGRAVIPYNEQFF. In DNA, the CDR3 is TGTGCCAGCGAGCGTACTAGCGGGAGGGCCGTAATCCCCTACAATGAGCAGTTCTTC.

The genes are TRBV9 and TRBJ2-7; D ambiguous. Germline CDR1 SGDLS, CDR2 YYNGEE. Trimming took 3 bases from V and 4 from J, leaving 17 bases between them. The CDR3 is made up of 15 amino acids. The CDR3 DNA is TGTGCCAGCAGCGCCGAGGTCAGCTCCGGGTACGAGCAGTACTTC. Translation gives CASSAEVSSGYEQYF. Looking up the rest from reference TRBV9 and TRBJ2-7 gives the full variable domain: DSGVTQTPKHLITATGQRVTLRCSPRSGDLSVYWYQQSLDQGLQFLIQYYNGEERAKGNILERFSAQQFPDLHSELNLSSLELGDSALYFCASSAEVSSGYEQYFGPGTRLTVT.

This clonotype came up a few times. The chain links TRBV4-1 to TRBJ2-3; 9 nucleotides agree with TRBD2. The CDR3 sequence is 17 residues long. From germline, CDR1 is MGHRA and CDR2 YSYEKL. The J segment lost 3 bases and the V segment lost 0 bases, leaving 7 bases of the junction unmatched. CDR3 in DNA: TGCGCCAGCAGCCAAGATCTCGGCGGGAGGGCTACAGATACGCAGTATTTT. It specifies CASSQDLGGRATDTQYF.

This clonotype is a singleton in its sample. The V gene is TRBV20-1, the J gene TRBJ2-3; 10 bases map to TRBD2. The germline gives CDR1 DFQATT, CDR2 SNEGSKA (reference sequence). V lost 0 bases, J lost 2 bases, and 23 bases stayed unmatched. The CDR3 is 22 amino acids. The CDR3 loop reads CSARDPVVSGRPSLSFTDTQYF. As DNA, the CDR3 is TGCAGTGCTAGAGATCCCGTGGTTAGCGGGAGGCCATCCCTCAGTTTCACAGATACGCAGTATTTT.

The rearrangement joins TRBV18 to TRBJ1-1; 8 bases fit TRBD1. J lost 3 bases, V lost 1 base, and 10 bases had no gene match. The CDR3 length is 17 residues. Germline assignment: CDR1 KGHSH and CDR2 LQKENI. The CDR3 reads CASSPLARGPLDTEAFF. DNA for the CDR3: TGTGCCAGCTCACCACTGGCCAGGGGGCCTTTGGACACTGAAGCTTTCTTT.